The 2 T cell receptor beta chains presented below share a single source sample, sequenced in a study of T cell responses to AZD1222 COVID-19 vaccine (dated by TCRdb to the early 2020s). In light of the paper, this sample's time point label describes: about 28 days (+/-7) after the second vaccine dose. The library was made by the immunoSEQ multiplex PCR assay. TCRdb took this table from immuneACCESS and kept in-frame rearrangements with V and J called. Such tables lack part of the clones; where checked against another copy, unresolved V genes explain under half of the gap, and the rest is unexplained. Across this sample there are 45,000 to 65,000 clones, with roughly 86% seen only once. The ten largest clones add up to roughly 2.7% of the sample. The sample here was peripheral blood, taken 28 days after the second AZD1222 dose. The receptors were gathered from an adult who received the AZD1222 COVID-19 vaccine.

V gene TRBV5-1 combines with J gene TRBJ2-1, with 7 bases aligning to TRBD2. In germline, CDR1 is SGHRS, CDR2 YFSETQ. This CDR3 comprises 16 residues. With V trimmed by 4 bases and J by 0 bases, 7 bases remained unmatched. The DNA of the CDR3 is TGCGCCAGCAGCCCCAAGCGGGGAAGCTCCTACAATGAGCAGTTCTTC. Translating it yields CASSPKRGSSYNEQFF.

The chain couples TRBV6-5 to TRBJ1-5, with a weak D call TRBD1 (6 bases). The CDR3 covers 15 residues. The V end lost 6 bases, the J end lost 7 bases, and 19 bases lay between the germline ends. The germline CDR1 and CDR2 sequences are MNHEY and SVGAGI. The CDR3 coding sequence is TGTGCCAGCAGCCTGAGGGCTACAGGGAAACAGCCCCAGCATTTT. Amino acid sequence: CASSLRATGKQPQHF.